Below, 29 T cell receptor beta chains from the same sample are listed, as sequenced in a study of tissue T cells after allogeneic stem cell transplantation. TCRdb's table, derived via immunoSEQ multiplex PCR, lists solely in-frame clones and lacks some. Of 600 to 800 clones in the sample, approximately 61% are singletons; the top ten hold over 30%. This specimen was liver tissue, taken at autopsy. Source of these receptors: an older male patient with steroid-refractory graft-versus-host disease after an allogeneic stem cell transplant. Some T cells may be the graft donor's.

This chain joins TRBV5-5 and TRBJ1-1; D is unclear. The CDR3 totals 12 residues. CDR1 SGHKS and CDR2 YYEKEE come from the germline V gene (reference sequence). The V and J ends lost 2 bases and 5 bases respectively, with 7 bases between them. In DNA form, the CDR3 reads TGTGCCAGCAGCTTTCAAGGGACTGAAGCTTTCTTT. It is translated as CASSFQGTEAFF.

In this sample, this clone turned up a few times. The rearrangement links TRBV4-1 to TRBJ2-2, with D perhaps matching TRBD2 (6 bases). V lost 4 bases and J lost 9, with 12 bases in between. The CDR3 consists of 13 residues. The germline CDR1 and CDR2 sequences are MGHRA and YSYEKL. As DNA, the CDR3 is TGCGCCAGCAGCCTGGGGGAGGAAAGGGAGCTGTTTTTT. Residues: CASSLGEERELFF.

The chain joins TRBV10-2 to TRBJ2-2; 7 bases are shared with TRBD2. The trim removed 5 bases at V and 1 base at J, leaving 1 base unmatched. The CDR3 is 14 amino acids. The germline gives CDR1 WSHSY, CDR2 SAAADI. CDR3 sequence reads: CASSSGGNTGELFF. The CDR3 DNA reads TGCGCCAGCAGTTCGGGGGGGAACACCGGGGAGCTGTTTTTT.

This chain links TRBV27 with TRBJ2-1; 8 bases align to TRBD1. The germline gives CDR1 MNHEY, CDR2 SMNVEV (reference sequence). V was pared by 2 bases and J by 5 bases, with 8 bases of the junction left unmatched. This CDR3 contains 16 residues. The chain's CDR3 is CASSLGDRITNNEQFF. The DNA for the CDR3 is TGTGCCAGCAGTTTAGGGGACAGGATTACTAACAATGAGCAGTTCTTC.

The chain is built from TRBV10-3 and TRBJ1-5; D ambiguous. Germline lookup yields CDR1 ENHRY and CDR2 SYGVKD. The CDR3 is made up of 16 amino acids. V lost 4 bases and J 2 bases, leaving 15 bases between the germline ends. CDR3 in DNA: TGTGCCATCAGTGGTGATGAGGGAAGGGGCAATCAGCCCCAGCATTTT. It encodes CAISGDEGRGNQPQHF.

V is TRBV5-1 and J is TRBJ1-1; D unresolved. The CDR3 sequence is 17 residues long. Trimming removed 5 bases from V and 1 base from J, with 21 bases in between. Germline values: CDR1 SGHRS, CDR2 YFSETQ. CDR3 sequence (DNA): TGCGCCAGCAGAAGAGGCGGCACGCAAACCGGGAACACTGAAGCTTTCTTT. This encodes CASRRGGTQTGNTEAFF.

V gene TRBV7-2 combines with J gene TRBJ1-1; a weak D match, TRBD1 (5 bases). Germline lookup yields CDR1 SGHTA and CDR2 FQGNSA. The CDR3 sequence is 16 residues long. V was cut by 0 bases and J by 2 bases, with 13 bases left in between. The CDR3 bases are TGTGCCAGCAGCTTAGCGGGTCTAGGGGTAAACACTGAAGCTTTCTTT. It translates to CASSLAGLGVNTEAFF.

This clone was found a few times. The V call is TRBV11-1, the J call TRBJ1-1, with D maybe TRBD1 (5 bases). V dropped 7 bases and J dropped 3 bases, with 12 bases sitting between them. Germline CDR1 and CDR2: SGHAT and FQDESV (reference sequence). The CDR3 has 13 residues. Here the CDR3 DNA reads TGTGCCAGCAATCCCGGAGGGGACACTGAAGCTTTCTTT. As protein: CASNPGGDTEAFF. Filled out from reference TRBV11-1 and TRBJ1-1, the complete variable domain reads EAEVAQSPRYKITEKSQAVAFWCDPISGHATLYWYRQILGQGPELLVQFQDESVVDDSQLPKDRFSAERLKGVDSTLKIQPAELGDSAMYLCASNPGGDTEAFFGQGTRLTVV.

This clone was counted a few times. Other DNA sequences in the sample encode the same CDR3. The chain recombines TRBV2 with TRBJ2-3; the match to TRBD1 covers 7 bases. Germline V CDR1 and CDR2: SNHLY, FYNNEI. J was trimmed by 0 bases and V by 4 bases; bases with no gene match: 4. This CDR3 has 15 amino acids. The CDR3 DNA is TGTGCCAGCAGTGCCGGGACAGCTAGCACAGATACGCAGTATTTT. It yields the protein CASSAGTASTDTQYF.

The chain recombines TRBV3-1 (or the pseudogene TRBV3-2) with TRBJ2-3; the D is unclear. V was clipped by 0 bases and J by 7 bases, with 5 bases between them. The CDR3 length is 12 residues. Per the germline V gene, CDR1 is LGHDT and CDR2 is YNNKEL (reference sequence). The CDR3 DNA is TGTGCCAGCAGCCAAGATGGGCATACGCAGTATTTT. Its translation is CASSQDGHTQYF.

Of note for this clone: This sequence may be a read error, since a much larger clone differs from it by one base. This chain uses TRBV7-9 with TRBJ2-2; the D is unclear. The ends were cut back, 2 bases at V and 4 bases at J, with 14 bases in the middle. The CDR3 runs 16 residues. Germline CDR1 is SEHNR and CDR2 is FQNEAQ (reference sequence). The CDR3 region has the DNA TGTGCCAGCAGCTTATCAGACACAGCGAGCACCGGGGAGCTGTTTTTT. As protein: CASSLSDTASTGELFF.

This clone is large within its sample. This chain's CDR3 is CASSEYRANNSPLHF. DNA of the CDR3: TGTGCCAGCAGTGAATATCGCGCGAATAATTCACCCCTCCACTTT. This chain uses TRBV25-1 with TRBJ1-6; D is unresolved. V dropped 0 bases and J dropped 5 bases, with 8 bases sitting between them. There are 15 residues in the CDR3. The germline V gene has CDR1 MGHDK and CDR2 SYGVNS.

The chain combines TRBV4-3 with TRBJ2-7; D is tentatively TRBD1 or TRBD2 (6 bases each). From germline, CDR1 is LGHNA and CDR2 YSLEER. The CDR3 is made up of 15 amino acids. V lost 4 bases and J lost 4, with 17 bases in between. The CDR3 DNA reads as TGCGCCAGCAGCCTGAAGGGGGGCGGTTATTACGAGCAGTACTTC. Protein product: CASSLKGGGYYEQYF.

This chain uses TRBV18 with TRBJ2-4; D unclear. The CDR3 runs 15 residues. Germline V gene data show CDR1 as KGHSH and CDR2 as LQKENI. With 2 bases removed from V and 6 bases from J, the gap between germline ends came to 14 bases. The DNA for the CDR3 is TGTGCCAGCTCACCATATGGGCAGCAGAGAAACATTCAGTACTTC. Translated: CASSPYGQQRNIQYF. Based on the CDR3 plus reference TRBV18 and TRBJ2-4, the full variable domain is NAGVMQNPRHLVRRRGQEARLRCSPMKGHSHVYWYRQLPEEGLKFMVYLQKENIIDESGMPKERFSAEFPKEGPSILRIQQVVRGDSAAYFCASSPYGQQRNIQYFGAGTRLSVL.

V is TRBV10-3 and J is TRBJ2-1, with TRBD2 matching over 7 bases. The CDR3 runs to 15 residues. CDR1 is ENHRY, CDR2 SYGVKD, per germline. V trimming: 8 bases; J trimming: 3 bases; junction bases outside the gene matches: 10. The chain's CDR3 is CAIGRTSRLYNEQFF. The CDR3 region has the DNA TGTGCCATCGGTAGGACTAGTCGTCTCTACAATGAGCAGTTCTTC.

DNA for the CDR3: TGCGCCAGCAGCCAAAGTTCAACGGATCGGGACACTGAAGCTTTCTTT. Translating it yields CASSQSSTDRDTEAFF. The rearrangement links TRBV4-3 to TRBJ1-1, with D unclear. The CDR3 sequence is 16 residues long. Between the trimmed V and J ends, which lost 2 bases and 3 bases, there was a span of 16 bases. In germline, CDR1 is LGHNA, CDR2 YSLEER.

The chain employs TRBV6-5 and TRBJ2-3; a possible D gene is TRBD1 (6 bases). The germline V gene has CDR1 MNHEY and CDR2 SVGAGI. The CDR3 is made up of 15 amino acids. Between the trimmed V and J ends, which lost 7 bases and 4 bases, there was a span of 18 bases. The CDR3 protein is CASTHLVGGPDTQYF. Here the CDR3 DNA reads TGTGCCAGCACCCACCTGGTTGGGGGCCCAGATACGCAGTATTTT.

The chain employs TRBV6-2 or TRBV6-3 and TRBJ1-6; D perhaps matches TRBD1 (5 bases). The V and J ends lost 5 bases and 8 bases respectively, with 16 bases between them. Per germline, CDR1 MNHEY and CDR2 SVGEGT. The length of the CDR3 is 15 residues. The CDR3 DNA reads TGTGCCAGCAGTCGGTGGGCCCAGGGAGATTCACCCCTCCACTTT. Protein sequence: CASSRWAQGDSPLHF.

The CDR3 loop is CASSQDEDGNTEAFF. CDR3 DNA sequence: TGCGCCAGCAGCCAAGATGAGGACGGAAACACTGAAGCTTTCTTT. The J gene is TRBJ1-1, the V gene TRBV4-3; D gene ambiguous. V lost 0 bases and J lost 2, with 10 bases in between. CDR3 length: 15 amino acids. Germline CDR1 is LGHNA and CDR2 is YSLEER.

Only a few counts were recorded for this clone. This chain connects TRBV4-3 to TRBJ1-2, with TRBD1 as a possible D gene (6 bases). The CDR3 runs to 15 residues. Trimming removed 0 bases from V and 4 bases from J, with 12 bases in between. CDR1 and CDR2 from the germline V gene are LGHNA and YSLEER. DNA for the CDR3: TGCGCCAGCAGCCAAGAGTTACAGGGTCTCTATGGCTACACCTTC. Amino acid sequence: CASSQELQGLYGYTF.

This clone is judged large. V gene TRBV7-9 combines with J gene TRBJ1-1; D not resolved. CDR3 length: 13 amino acids. Germline-derived CDR1 and CDR2 are SEHNR and FQNEAQ (reference sequence). Trimming pared 1 base from V and 0 bases from J, leaving 3 bases between. The CDR3 is CASSLEVNTEAFF. CDR3 nucleotides: TGTGCCAGCAGCTTAGAGGTGAACACTGAAGCTTTCTTT. Looking up the rest from reference TRBV7-9 and TRBJ1-1 gives the full variable domain: DTGVSQNPRHKITKRGQNVTFRCDPISEHNRLYWYRQTLGQGPEFLTYFQNEAQLEKSRLLSDRFSAERPKGSFSTLEIQRTEQGDSAMYLCASSLEVNTEAFFGQGTRLTVV.

Turning to this clone: Within the sample, other DNA sequences also encode this same CDR3. The CDR3 sequence: CASSAGTASTDTQYF. For the CDR3, the DNA is TGTGCCAGCAGTGCGGGGACTGCTAGCACAGATACGCAGTATTTT. V usage is TRBV2 and J usage is TRBJ2-3, with a possible D match to TRBD2 (6 bases). The germline V gene has CDR1 SNHLY and CDR2 FYNNEI. V lost 4 bases and J 0 bases, leaving 11 bases between the germline ends. This CDR3 is built from 15 residues.

This clone came up a few times. Other DNA sequences of this sample code for an identical CDR3. The chain employs TRBV11-2 and TRBJ2-5; no reliable D call. Germline V lookup: CDR1 SGHAT, CDR2 FQNNGV. With 0 bases removed from V and 5 bases from J, the gap between germline ends came to 4 bases. The CDR3 runs 12 residues. The CDR3 protein is CASSLEAETQYF. CDR3 coding DNA: TGTGCCAGCAGCTTAGAAGCCGAGACCCAGTACTTC. The full variable domain, completed using reference TRBV11-2 and TRBJ2-5, is EAGVAQSPRYKIIEKRQSVAFWCNPISGHATLYWYQQILGQGPKLLIQFQNNGVVDDSQLPKDRFSAERLKGVDSTLKIQPAKLEDSAVYLCASSLEAETQYFGPGTRLLVL.

The rearrangement uses TRBV12-3 or TRBV12-4 and TRBJ2-7; D call uncertain. This CDR3 contains 12 residues. V was clipped by 2 bases and J by 5 bases, with 7 bases between them. The CDR3 nucleotides are TGTGCCAGCAGTTTAATCGTGAACGAGCAGTACTTC. Translating gives CASSLIVNEQYF.

The chain couples TRBV14 to TRBJ2-7; D is uncertain. This CDR3 is built from 15 residues. Germline V gene data show CDR1 as SGHDN and CDR2 as FVKESK. V lost 1 base to trimming and J lost 3 bases, with 13 bases between them. The CDR3 DNA reads as TGTGCCAGCAGCCAAGGTTTTGACGGGCTCTACGAGCAGTACTTC. It is translated as CASSQGFDGLYEQYF.

This chain joins TRBV19 and TRBJ2-1; D unclear. The germline CDR1 and CDR2 sequences are LNHDA and SQIVND (reference sequence). With 3 bases removed from V and 7 bases from J, the gap between germline ends came to 16 bases. This CDR3 is 15 amino acids long. In nucleotides, the CDR3 is TGTGCCAGTAGTATCGGGTCGCTGGAGCATAATGAGCAGTTCTTC. It codes for CASSIGSLEHNEQFF. Drawing the rest from reference TRBV19 and TRBJ2-1, the complete variable domain is DGGITQSPKYLFRKEGQNVTLSCEQNLNHDAMYWYRQDPGQGLRLIYYSQIVNDFQKGDIAEGYSVSREKKESFPLTVTSAQKNPTAFYLCASSIGSLEHNEQFFGPGTRLTVL.

Judged by abundance, this clone is large. V gene TRBV5-1 combines with J gene TRBJ1-2; D ambiguous. Trimming pared 3 bases from V and 2 bases from J, leaving 14 bases between. Germline V CDR1 and CDR2: SGHRS, YFSETQ. CDR3 size: 15 residues. Written as DNA, the CDR3 is TGCGCCAGCAGCTCCTCACCTACGGTAAACTATGGCTACACCTTC. The encoded protein is CASSSSPTVNYGYTF.

This clone came up once. The chain has TRBV19 and TRBJ1-1; 10 bases line up with TRBD1. The CDR3 sequence is 16 residues long. Trimming took 6 bases from V and 6 from J; bases not matched to a gene: 13. Looked up from germline, CDR1 is LNHDA and CDR2 is SQIVND (reference sequence). CDR3 region: CASSRKRQGAGAEAFF. The CDR3 DNA reads TGTGCCAGTAGCAGAAAAAGACAGGGGGCAGGGGCTGAAGCTTTCTTT.

This chain uses TRBV3-1 (or the pseudogene TRBV3-2) with TRBJ1-1; D uncertain. The CDR3 covers 14 residues. V was cut by 3 bases and J by 4 bases, with 12 bases left in between. Germline loops: CDR1 LGHDT, CDR2 YNNKEL (reference sequence). CDR3 sequence (DNA): TGTGCCAGCAGCCAGGAGCAGGCAAGCACTGAAGCTTTCTTT. It codes for CASSQEQASTEAFF.